Many counts were recorded for the clone carrying this T cell receptor beta chain. Its antigen is undetermined. This record belongs to a study of regulatory T cells in long-lasting Graves disease. Time point noted: persistent/refractory GD, antithyroid drugs over 5 years with positive TRAb. TCR sequences were obtained from RNA taken from PBMCs. Broader study findings: Persistent disease was associated with favored TRBV28 usage and with favored use of TRBJ1-2 and TRBJ2-5.

The CDR3 runs 14 residues. Trimming cost V 6 bases and J 4 bases; bases outside gene matches: 6. Arm-PCR of CDR3 regions and iRepertoire HTBI primers were used to build TCR beta libraries. Each CDR3 protein is one row after TCRdb ran MiXCR on the multiplex PCR reads. The repertoire holds approximately 400,000 distinct CDR3 sequences, with around 22% as singletons. The specimen was peripheral blood mononuclear cells (PBMCs), collected when the disease was refractory, from a patient treated with antithyroid drugs. The chain recombines TRBV12-3 or TRBV12-4 with TRBJ1-1; 9 bases agree with TRBD1. The source of this sequence is a female donor with Graves disease. The CDR3 sequence: CASRIQGAGTEAFF. DNA for the CDR3: TGTGCCAGCAGGATACAGGGGGCAGGCACTGAAGCTTTCTTT.